This TCR beta chain was identified during a study of T cells in Graves' hyperthyroidism and ophthalmopathy. TCR beta CDR3 region amplification was performed from RNA transcripts. HTBI primers drove first-round RT-PCR of the TCR CDR3. TCRdb analysed the multiplex PCR reads with MiXCR anew, one entry per CDR3 protein. The table records hundreds of thousands of distinct CDR3 sequences, roughly 25% of them present only once. Based on clinical symptoms, serum thyroxine and TRAb, thyroid ultrasound and orbital computed tomography, diagnoses were reached. The CDR3 runs 15 residues. Unmatched junction bases numbered 6, after V lost 2 bases and J lost 5 bases. Germline V gives CDR1 DFQATT, CDR2 SNEGSKA (reference sequence).

The chain carries TRBV20-1 and TRBJ2-3; 11 positions match TRBD2. The sequenced sample consisted of blood. The clonotype was recovered from a woman aged 25 to 39 with Graves' ophthalmopathy. The CDR3 DNA reads as TGCAGTGCTAGACTCGGGACTAGCGGATTAGATACGCAGTATTTT. This translates into CSARLGTSGLDTQYF.